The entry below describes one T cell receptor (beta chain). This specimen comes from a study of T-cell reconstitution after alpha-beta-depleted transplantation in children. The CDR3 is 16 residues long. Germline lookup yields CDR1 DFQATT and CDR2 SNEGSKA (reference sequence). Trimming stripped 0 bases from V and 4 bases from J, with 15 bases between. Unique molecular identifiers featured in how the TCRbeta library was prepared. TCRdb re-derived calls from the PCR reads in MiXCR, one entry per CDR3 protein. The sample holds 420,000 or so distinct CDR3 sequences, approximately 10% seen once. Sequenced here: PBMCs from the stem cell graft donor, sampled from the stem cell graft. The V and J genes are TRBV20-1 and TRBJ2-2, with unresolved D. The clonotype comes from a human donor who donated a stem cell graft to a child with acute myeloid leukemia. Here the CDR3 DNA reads TGCAGTGCTAGAGATTATCAGCGTGGTACCACCGGGGAGCTGTTTTTT. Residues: CSARDYQRGTTGELFF.